This T cell receptor beta chain emerged from a study of CD8+ T cells in alopecia areata. Study-wide results and caveats: In patients, TCRs were shared less clearly than in mice, and HLA may possibly be involved. In scalp and blood during tofacitinib, many expanded lesional clones persisted.

Regarding treatment: oral pan-JAK inhibitor, 5-10 mg twice daily. The V and J ends lost 3 bases and 4 bases respectively, with 9 bases between them. There are 13 residues in the CDR3. CDR1 LNHDA and CDR2 SQIVND come from the germline V gene (reference sequence). Concerning this clone itself: Its antigen remains unknown.

RNA extraction and reverse transcription yielded cDNA as sequencing template. Repertoires were generated with immunoSEQ multiplex PCR, while TCRdb's copy carries only in-frame clones and drops some. The sample has about 160,000 clones, 55% to 75% seen once. This sequence was found in a human donor with alopecia areata. This specimen consisted of CD4+ T cells sorted from blood, obtained at week 4, from a patient treated with tofacitinib. This chain connects TRBV19 to TRBJ1-1; D is undetermined. This CDR3 reads CASSIVGFTEAFF. The CDR3, as DNA: TGTGCCAGTAGTATCGTTGGGTTCACTGAAGCTTTCTTT.